The 21 T cell receptor beta chains below come from one sample, sequenced in a study of low-dose radiotherapy and immunotherapy resistance in tumors. TCRs were put through roughly 20 PCR cycles of amplification with Phusion. A constant-region primer and the V-primer adapter served as the primer pair. MiXCR, applied by TCRdb to the reads, yields one record per CDR3 protein. The data contain around 57,000 distinct CDR3 sequences, 33% of them singletons. Time point here: after trial treatment. Regarding treatment: LDRT plus nivolumab, ipilimumab, low-dose cyclophosphamide and aspirin (RACIN trial). The sample was PBMCs, taken after low-dose radiotherapy plus immunotherapy. Source of these receptors: a male donor with rectosigmoid adenocarcinoma.

In its sample, this clonotype was seen many times. The chain joins TRBV7-2 to TRBJ2-7; TRBD2 agrees at 8 bases. The CDR3 has 16 amino acids. Germline loops: CDR1 SGHTA, CDR2 FQGNSA. V was pared by 5 bases and J by 3 bases, with 12 bases of the junction left unmatched. The CDR3: CASSGGAGESNYEQYF. In nucleotides, the CDR3 is TGTGCCAGCAGCGGGGGAGCGGGAGAAAGTAACTACGAGCAGTACTTC.

This clonotype was detected ten times or more. The chain joins TRBV29-1 to TRBJ2-3; D unresolved. Germline-derived CDR1 and CDR2 are SQVTM and ANQGSEA. Trimming left V 5 bases short and J 0 bases short, with 15 bases between. The CDR3 runs to 15 residues. CDR3 sequence reads: CSVPRTDGSTDTQYF. The CDR3 DNA reads TGCAGCGTTCCCCGGACCGACGGTAGCACAGATACGCAGTATTTT.

Notes on this clonotype: Since a far larger clone is one base different, this is likely a read error. The V gene is TRBV5-1, the J gene TRBJ1-1; no definite D call. There are 15 residues in the CDR3. From germline, CDR1 is SGHRS and CDR2 YFSETQ. CDR3 sequence (DNA): TGTGTCAGCAGCCAAGTAGACGGAGAGAGCACTGAAGCTTTCTTT. Translation gives CVSSQVDGESTEAFF.

This clonotype occurred many times. The chain couples TRBV7-2 to TRBJ2-5; D ambiguous. Trimming took 3 bases from V and 0 from J, leaving 5 bases between them. The CDR3 consists of 13 residues. Germline lookup yields CDR1 SGHTA and CDR2 FQGNSA. Here the CDR3 DNA reads TGTGCCAGCAGCTTCGGCAACCAAGAGACCCAGTACTTC. As protein: CASSFGNQETQYF.

V gene TRBV2 combines with J gene TRBJ2-3; D remains ambiguous. CDR1 is SNHLY, CDR2 FYNNEI, per germline. The V and J ends lost 5 bases and 0 bases respectively, with 12 bases between them. The CDR3 runs 15 residues. The CDR3 protein is CASSSRVTSTDTQYF. Here the CDR3 DNA reads TGTGCCAGCAGTAGCAGAGTAACTAGCACAGATACGCAGTATTTT.

This clonotype has ten or more counts. CDR3 amino acids: CASSLEFGTAYNEQFF. The CDR3 DNA is TGCGCCAGCAGCTTGGAGTTCGGGACGGCCTACAATGAGCAGTTCTTC. This chain joins TRBV5-1 and TRBJ2-1, with D perhaps being TRBD1 or TRBD2 (5 bases each). Trimming removed 0 bases at V and 2 bases at J, with 12 bases between. The germline CDR1 and CDR2 sequences are SGHRS and YFSETQ. This CDR3 is built from 16 residues.

This clonotype was counted ten times or more. V gene TRBV6-2 or TRBV6-3 combines with J gene TRBJ1-5, with D perhaps TRBD1 (6 bases). The germline CDR1 and CDR2 sequences are MNHEY and SVGEGT. This CDR3 is built from 16 residues. V lost 0 bases and J lost 9, with 18 bases in between. This chain's CDR3 is CASSYSVGARGAPQHF. The DNA for the CDR3 is TGTGCCAGCAGTTACTCCGTCGGGGCCCGGGGGGCGCCCCAGCATTTT.

This clonotype was counted many times. This chain connects TRBV7-9 to TRBJ2-7; maybe TRBD1 (6 bases). The V end was cut by 5 bases, the J end by 3 bases, with 14 bases between. The CDR3 totals 14 residues. Germline V lookup: CDR1 SEHNR, CDR2 FQNEAQ (reference sequence). The CDR3 DNA sequence: TGTGCCAGCAGCCCGCGAGGGGGAATCTACGAGCAGTACTTC. It encodes CASSPRGGIYEQYF.

Ten or more counts support this clonotype. The chain is built from TRBV5-1 and TRBJ2-5, with 7 bases identical to TRBD2. With 4 bases clipped from V and 2 bases from J, the junction kept 2 bases outside the gene matches. CDR1 and CDR2 (germline): SGHRS, YFSETQ. The CDR3 is made up of 13 amino acids. CDR3 bases: TGCGCCAGCAGCGGGGGACTACAAGAGACCCAGTACTTC. Amino acids: CASSGGLQETQYF. Full variable domain (remainder filled in from reference TRBV5-1 and TRBJ2-5): KAGVTQTPRYLIKTRGQQVTLSCSPISGHRSVSWYQQTPGQGLQFLFEYFSETQRNKGNFPGRFSGRQFSNSRSEMNVSTLELGDSALYLCASSGGLQETQYFGPGTRLLVL.

This clonotype was detected ten times or more. CDR3 loop: CASSPLGASVGETQYF. CDR3 nucleotide sequence: TGTGCCAGCAGCCCGTTGGGGGCTAGCGTGGGGGAGACCCAGTACTTC. The chain recombines TRBV7-9 with TRBJ2-5, with D perhaps matching TRBD1 or TRBD2 (6 bases each). The CDR3 is 16 amino acids. The germline CDR1 and CDR2 sequences are SEHNR and FQNEAQ (reference sequence). V lost 5 bases, J lost 5 bases, and 21 bases lay in between. Full variable domain (remainder filled in from reference TRBV7-9 and TRBJ2-5): DTGVSQNPRHKITKRGQNVTFRCDPISEHNRLYWYRQTLGQGPEFLTYFQNEAQLEKSRLLSDRFSAERPKGSFSTLEIQRTEQGDSAMYLCASSPLGASVGETQYFGPGTRLLVL.

The rearrangement links TRBV5-1 to TRBJ2-2; no clear D gene. The V end was cut by 0 bases, the J end by 1 base, with 7 bases between. Germline values: CDR1 SGHRS, CDR2 YFSETQ. The CDR3 is made up of 15 amino acids. Here the CDR3 reads CASSLAAENTGELFF. In nucleotides, the CDR3 is TGCGCCAGCAGCTTGGCGGCTGAGAACACCGGGGAGCTGTTTTTT.

This clonotype was seen at least ten times. The V call is TRBV20-1, the J call TRBJ2-7; 10 bases align to TRBD1. The J segment lost 4 bases and the V segment lost 0 bases, leaving 6 bases of the junction unmatched. The CDR3 consists of 15 residues. Looked up from germline, CDR1 is DFQATT and CDR2 is SNEGSKA (reference sequence). The CDR3 DNA is TGCAGTGCTAGAGACCCGGGACAGGGGTCTTACGAGCAGTACTTC. Translation: CSARDPGQGSYEQYF.

The sample holds many counts of this clonotype. The gene calls are TRBV5-1 and TRBJ2-7; D gene ambiguous. CDR1 and CDR2 (germline): SGHRS, YFSETQ. This CDR3 comprises 12 residues. Deletions cut 1 base from V and 7 bases from J, with 9 bases between. The CDR3: CASSLYGGEQYF. The CDR3 DNA sequence: TGCGCCAGCAGCTTGTATGGTGGTGAGCAGTACTTC.

Ten or more counts support this clonotype. The chain couples TRBV7-2 to TRBJ2-7; 8 bases align to TRBD1. Germline CDR1 SGHTA, CDR2 FQGNSA. V trimming: 3 bases; J trimming: 1 base; junction bases outside the gene matches: 5. This CDR3 spans 15 amino acids. This CDR3 is CASSFSGTGSYEQYF. The CDR3 nucleotides read TGTGCCAGCAGCTTCTCCGGGACAGGATCCTACGAGCAGTACTTC. The whole variable domain, remainder taken from reference TRBV7-2 and TRBJ2-7, is GAGVSQSPSNKVTEKGKDVELRCDPISGHTALYWYRQSLGQGLEFLIYFQGNSAPDKSGLPSDRFSAERTGGSVSTLTIQRTQQEDSAVYLCASSFSGTGSYEQYFGPGTRLTVT.

This clonotype was picked up many times. The gene calls are TRBV10-3 and TRBJ2-7; 8 nucleotides line up with TRBD2. The length of the CDR3 is 13 residues. Germline V gene lookup returns CDR1 ENHRY and CDR2 SYGVKD. V shed 10 bases, J shed 6 bases, and the junction held 11 bases outside the gene matches. As DNA, the CDR3 is TGTGCCACCGGGGGGCGGGAGGATAGCGAGCAGTACTTC. This translates into CATGGREDSEQYF.

This clonotype was seen at least ten times. This chain joins TRBV25-1 and TRBJ2-5, with 10 positions matching TRBD1. The CDR3 consists of 16 residues. From germline, CDR1 is MGHDK and CDR2 SYGVNS. The V and J ends lost 3 bases and 0 bases, in that order; junction bases with no gene match: 4. In nucleotides, the CDR3 is TGTGCCAGCAGTGACTCGGACAGGGGGTACCAAGAGACCCAGTACTTC. It codes for CASSDSDRGYQETQYF. Looking up the rest from reference TRBV25-1 and TRBJ2-5 gives the full variable domain: EADIYQTPRYLVIGTGKKITLECSQTMGHDKMYWYQQDPGMELHLIHYSYGVNSTEKGDLSSESTVSRIRTEHFPLTLESARPSHTSQYLCASSDSDRGYQETQYFGPGTRLLVL.

The DNA of the CDR3 is TGTGCCAGAGACCTCGTGCTTCGGGACGAGCAGTACTTC. It encodes CARDLVLRDEQYF. The genes are TRBV6-2 or TRBV6-3 and TRBJ2-7; D gene unclear. The CDR3 spans 13 residues. The germline V and J ends were trimmed by 9 bases and 5 bases, with 17 bases remaining between them. Germline V gives CDR1 MNHEY, CDR2 SVGEGT.

The sample holds many counts of this clonotype. The chain couples TRBV28 to TRBJ2-2, with D hard to call. The V gene lost 0 bases and the J gene lost 2 bases, with 7 bases spanning the gap. The CDR3 consists of 15 residues. Germline lookup yields CDR1 MDHEN and CDR2 SYDVKM. CDR3 coding DNA: TGTGCCAGCAGTTTATGGGAAATTAACACCGGGGAGCTGTTTTTT. This sequence encodes CASSLWEINTGELFF. Based on the CDR3 plus reference TRBV28 and TRBJ2-2, the full variable domain is DVKVTQSSRYLVKRTGEKVFLECVQDMDHENMFWYRQDPGLGLRLIYFSYDVKMKEKGDIPEGYSVSREKKERFSLILESASTNQTSMYLCASSLWEINTGELFFGEGSRLTVL.

This clonotype was counted ten times or more. The chain joins TRBV12-3 or TRBV12-4 to TRBJ1-6; TRBD1 aligns across 9 bases. Trimming removed 3 bases from V and 10 bases from J; junction bases left unmatched: 4. The CDR3 loop spans 14 amino acids. The CDR3 loop is CASSFGQGWSPLHF. The CDR3 DNA follows: TGTGCCAGCAGTTTTGGACAGGGGTGGTCACCCCTCCACTTT.

As regards this clonotype: A far larger clone is one base from this, pointing to a likely read error. The chain is built from TRBV6-2 or TRBV6-3 and TRBJ1-6, with TRBD1 identical over 10 bases. Germline V gene data show CDR1 as MNHEY and CDR2 as SVGEGT. The length of the CDR3 is 16 residues. CDR3 nucleotide sequence: TGTACCAGCAGTCCCGACAGGGGGCCCGTGAATTCACCCCTCCACTTT. Translation: CTSSPDRGPVNSPLHF.

In this sample, this clonotype turned up many times. The chain uses TRBV28 and TRBJ2-5; 14 nucleotides match TRBD2. CDR1 is MDHEN, CDR2 SYDVKM, per germline. This CDR3 spans 13 amino acids. CDR3 DNA sequence: TGTGCGACTAGCGGGAGGGCGGTGGAGACCCAGTACTTC. It is translated as CATSGRAVETQYF. The full variable domain, in which reference TRBV28 and TRBJ2-5 provide the parts outside the CDR3, is DVKVTQSSRYLVKRTGEKVFLECVQDMDHENMFWYRQDPGLGLRLIYFSYDVKMKEKGDIPEGYSVSREKKERFSLILESASTNQTSMYLCATSGRAVETQYFGPGTRLLVL.